Below, 15 T cell receptor beta chains from the same sample are listed, as sequenced in a study of T-cell reconstitution after alpha-beta-depleted transplantation in children. The TCRbeta library incorporated unique molecular identifiers. Via MiXCR, TCRdb re-called the PCR reads, giving one row per CDR3 protein. Of more than 300,000 distinct CDR3 sequences listed, 16% are singletons. The material sequenced was PBMCs, mostly from graft donor cells, taken 360 days after TCRalphabeta/CD19-depleted stem cell transplant. These receptors all come from a male patient aged 2 to 9 who had a stem cell transplant for acute lymphoblastic leukemia, so the T cells may come from the graft donor.

The rearrangement joins TRBV2 to TRBJ2-1; 11 nucleotides line up with TRBD2. The CDR3 extends over 18 amino acids. The V segment lost 6 bases and the J segment 0 bases; nucleotides outside the gene matches: 10. Looked up from germline, CDR1 is SNHLY and CDR2 is FYNNEI. In DNA, the CDR3 is TGTGCCAGCAGCAAACTAGCGGGAGTGGGTAGCTCCTACAATGAGCAGTTCTTC. Its protein product is CASSKLAGVGSSYNEQFF.

The chain uses TRBV11-2 and TRBJ2-5; D is ambiguous. This CDR3 has 17 amino acids. CDR1 and CDR2 (germline): SGHAT, FQNNGV. The V gene lost 3 bases and the J gene lost 0 bases, with 17 bases spanning the gap. CDR3 nucleotide sequence: TGTGCCAGCAGCTTTTTCCTTGGCCCCGTGTACCAAGAGACCCAGTACTTC. Translated: CASSFFLGPVYQETQYF.

J is TRBJ2-5 and V is TRBV4-3; perhaps TRBD1 as D (5 bases). V lost 1 base, J lost 5 bases, and 11 bases lay in between. This CDR3 region has 14 residues. The germline V gene encodes CDR1 LGHNA and CDR2 YSLEER. CDR3 loop: CASSQGRQSETQYF. DNA of the CDR3: TGCGCCAGCAGCCAAGGCCGACAGTCGGAGACCCAGTACTTC.

This clonotype was counted only a few times. The rearrangement links TRBV29-1 to TRBJ2-3; 12 bases map to TRBD2. The CDR3 length is 18 residues. The V and J ends lost 0 bases and 4 bases, in that order; junction bases with no gene match: 11. In germline, CDR1 is SQVTM, CDR2 ANQGSEA. CDR3 in DNA: TGCAGCGTTGAAGATGGGCCTAGCGGGAGGGCCAAAGCAGATACGCAGTATTTT. Its protein is CSVEDGPSGRAKADTQYF.

The chain couples TRBV28 to TRBJ2-6; TRBD1 aligns across 7 bases. Germline values: CDR1 MDHEN, CDR2 SYDVKM. V shed 7 bases and J 3 bases; nucleotides not matched to a gene: 9. This CDR3 contains 16 residues. The CDR3 nucleotides are TGTGCCAGCATCCAAGGGGGCGCCGGTGGGGCCAACGTCCTGACTTTC. Protein sequence: CASIQGGAGGANVLTF.

The gene calls are TRBV29-1 and TRBJ2-1, with D perhaps matching TRBD2 (7 bases). In germline, CDR1 is SQVTM, CDR2 ANQGSEA. The CDR3 runs 12 residues. V dropped 6 bases and J dropped 6 bases, with 12 bases sitting between them. The DNA of the CDR3 is TGCAGCGTGGGGGGGCTCGGCAATGAGCAGTTCTTC. It encodes CSVGGLGNEQFF.

In its sample, this clonotype was seen a few times. This chain uses TRBV7-2 with TRBJ2-1; 11 nucleotides agree with TRBD2. Unmatched junction bases numbered 7, after V lost 5 bases and J lost 10 bases. The CDR3 runs to 14 residues. The germline V gene encodes CDR1 SGHTA and CDR2 FQGNSA. CDR3 sequence: CASSRSGRAMEQFF. Written as DNA, the CDR3 is TGTGCCAGCAGCCGTAGCGGGAGGGCCATGGAGCAGTTCTTC.

The chain recombines TRBV6-5 with TRBJ2-7; D gene uncertain. The CDR3 runs to 16 residues. The germline V gene has CDR1 MNHEY and CDR2 SVGAGI. V was shortened by 2 bases and J by 4 bases, with 18 bases between the two germline ends. The CDR3 loop is CASSYLFQTPTYEQYF. The CDR3 DNA follows: TGTGCCAGCAGTTACCTGTTTCAGACACCTACTTACGAGCAGTACTTC.

This chain links TRBV5-1 with TRBJ2-1; D gene ambiguous. The CDR3 is made up of 12 amino acids. V lost 1 base and J lost 6, with 5 bases in between. Germline CDR1 SGHRS, CDR2 YFSETQ. CDR3 sequence (DNA): TGCGCCAGCAGCTTGTACACCAATGAGCAGTTCTTC. Its translation: CASSLYTNEQFF.

This clonotype was observed a few times. The V call is TRBV10-3, the J call TRBJ2-5; 9 nucleotides match TRBD1. The CDR3 runs to 14 residues. V dropped 3 bases and J dropped 3; count of bases not matched to a gene: 2. Germline lookup yields CDR1 ENHRY and CDR2 SYGVKD. CDR3 bases: TGTGCCATCAGTGATGGACAGGGGAAAGAGACCCAGTACTTC. It encodes CAISDGQGKETQYF.

This clonotype was observed at least ten times. The chain combines TRBV4-3 with TRBJ2-3; TRBD1 agrees at 7 bases. The germline CDR1 and CDR2 sequences are LGHNA and YSLEER. The CDR3 is made up of 17 amino acids. J lost 0 bases, V lost 1 base, and 7 bases had no gene match. CDR3: CASSQGLGGRSTDTQYF. The CDR3 nucleotides are TGCGCCAGCAGCCAAGGATTAGGGGGCAGGAGCACAGATACGCAGTATTTT.

The chain employs TRBV20-1 and TRBJ1-4; D uncertain. The CDR3 contains 11 residues. Germline assignment: CDR1 DFQATT and CDR2 SNEGSKA (reference sequence). V shed 5 bases and J shed 6 bases, with 7 bases lying between them. CDR3 coding DNA: TGCAGTGCTCGTGTAGATGAAAAACTGTTTTTT. Translated, it gives CSARVDEKLFF.

Only a few counts were recorded for this clonotype. V usage is TRBV28 and J usage is TRBJ2-1, with a possible D match to TRBD2 (5 bases). The CDR3 sequence is 16 residues long. Trimming stripped 3 bases from V and 7 bases from J, with 19 bases between. The germline V gene encodes CDR1 MDHEN and CDR2 SYDVKM. For the CDR3, the DNA is TGTGCCAGCAGTTTTCGAGGGCAAAGCGTTTGGAATGAGCAGTTCTTC. It yields the protein CASSFRGQSVWNEQFF.

This chain uses TRBV12-3 or TRBV12-4 with TRBJ2-4; no definite D call. The CDR3 contains 14 residues. Trimming took 7 bases from V and 6 from J, leaving 16 bases between them. The CDR3, as DNA: TGTGCCAGCACCCGCGGTGGCCCGGGAAACATTCAGTACTTC. Its translation: CASTRGGPGNIQYF.

V usage is TRBV28 and J usage is TRBJ2-4, with no clear D. The ends were cut back, 7 bases at V and 0 bases at J, with 10 bases in the middle. This CDR3 comprises 14 residues. Germline values: CDR1 MDHEN, CDR2 SYDVKM. The CDR3 region is CASTHQVAKNIQYF. The CDR3 nucleotides are TGTGCCAGCACCCATCAGGTAGCCAAAAACATTCAGTACTTC.